This T cell receptor beta chain was documented in a study of blood T cell repertoires in COVID-19. Across the study: Italy, Spain and the United States were the sources of the convalescent and acute COVID-19 samples. The cDNA or gDNA used as material had been derived from T cells, B-cell-depleted T cells, or PBMCs.

Study processing details: Reference gene primer amplification in the assay estimated nucleated cell counts. Clones were read by immunoSEQ multiplex PCR, and TCRdb kept only the in-frame ones, dropping some. The DNA gave D and trimming, while V, J and clone size come from that table. In the table there are about 210,000 clones, roughly 80% of which are singletons. The CDR3 sequence is 12 residues long. CDR1 SGHTA and CDR2 FQGTGA come from the germline V gene. V was shortened by 2 bases and J by 4 bases, with 5 bases between the two germline ends. This chain joins TRBV7-3 and TRBJ1-2, with D perhaps matching TRBD1 (5 bases). The sequence derives from a middle-aged woman with active or convalescent COVID-19. The material sequenced was peripheral blood. The CDR3 sequence: CASSLDSYGYTF. In nucleotides, the CDR3 is TGTGCCAGCAGCTTAGACAGCTATGGCTACACCTTC.